This T cell receptor (beta chain) is drawn from a study of T-cell reconstitution after alpha-beta-depleted transplantation in children. This clonotype has just a few counts. Its antigen is still unknown. CDR1 is MNHNS, CDR2 SASEGT, per germline. Trimming stripped 8 bases from V and 0 bases from J, with 14 bases between. The CDR3 covers 14 residues. Study observations and caveats: One year after transplant, T-cell counts and diversity came mostly from newly produced T cells. Approximately two months post-transplant, alpha-beta T cells reportedly originated from several hundred expanded graft clones. High day-60 TCRbeta diversity in some patients came from surviving recipient T cells and thymic progenitors.

Researchers prepared the TCRbeta library using unique molecular identifiers, the study reports. TCRdb fed the PCR reads into MiXCR, producing one record per CDR3 protein. Altogether 77,000 or so distinct CDR3 sequences are present, 18% being singletons, with the ten largest covering about 51%. The sequence was obtained from a male patient between 2 and 10 years old who had a stem cell transplant for acute lymphoblastic leukemia, so the T cells may come from the graft donor. The V and J genes are TRBV6-1 and TRBJ2-7; no clear D gene. The sequences come from PBMCs, mostly from graft donor cells, collected 360 days after TCRalphabeta/CD19-depleted stem cell transplant. The CDR3 spells CASPPTPSSYEQYF. The CDR3, as DNA: TGTGCCAGCCCCCCGACACCGAGCTCCTACGAGCAGTACTTC.